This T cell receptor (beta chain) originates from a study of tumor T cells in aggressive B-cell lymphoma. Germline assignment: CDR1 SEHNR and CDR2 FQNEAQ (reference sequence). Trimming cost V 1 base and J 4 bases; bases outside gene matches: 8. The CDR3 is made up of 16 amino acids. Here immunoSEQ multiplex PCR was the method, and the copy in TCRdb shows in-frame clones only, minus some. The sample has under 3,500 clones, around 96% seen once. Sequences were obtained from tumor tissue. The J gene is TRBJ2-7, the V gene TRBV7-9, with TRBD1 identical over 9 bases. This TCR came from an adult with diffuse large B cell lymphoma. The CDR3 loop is CASSLDNRGQIYEQYF. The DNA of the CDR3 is TGTGCCAGCAGCTTAGACAACAGGGGGCAAATTTACGAGCAGTACTTC.